This TCR beta chain emerged from a study of OX40 agonist ivuxolimab in advanced cancers. V lost 3 bases to trimming and J lost 1 base, with 15 bases between them. This CDR3 is built from 16 residues. Germline V CDR1 and CDR2: SGHAT, FQNNGV. Profiling relied on immunoSEQ multiplex PCR, and the TCRdb table lists in-frame clones only, not all of them. The data show 70,000 or so clones, around 93% seen once. The receptor comes from an adult with an advanced solid tumor such as melanoma, head and neck, liver or kidney cancer. Source: CD4+ or CD8+ T cells sorted from blood, taken in a trial of the OX40 agonist ivuxolimab. This chain connects TRBV11-2 to TRBJ2-5, with D perhaps TRBD1 or TRBD2 (5 bases each). CDR3 amino acids: CASSFAIYGTQETQYF. CDR3 bases: TGTGCCAGCAGCTTCGCTATCTACGGGACCCAAGAGACCCAGTACTTC.